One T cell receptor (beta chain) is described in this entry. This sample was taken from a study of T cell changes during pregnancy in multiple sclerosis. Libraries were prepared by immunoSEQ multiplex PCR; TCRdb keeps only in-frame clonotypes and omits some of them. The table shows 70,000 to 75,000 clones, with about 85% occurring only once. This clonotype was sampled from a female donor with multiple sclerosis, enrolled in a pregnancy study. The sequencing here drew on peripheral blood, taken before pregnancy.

The CDR3 coding sequence is TGCAGCGTCGTCCCTAGAGCGGGAGGGGGCACAGATACGCAGTATTTT. Amino acids: CSVVPRAGGGTDTQYF. V gene TRBV29-1 combines with J gene TRBJ2-3; TRBD2 matches at 10 bases. The length of the CDR3 is 16 residues. CDR1 and CDR2 from the germline V gene are SQVTM and ANQGSEA. Trimming at V came to 6 bases and at J to 1 base, leaving 10 bases not matched to a gene.